This TCR beta chain is drawn from a study of blood T cell repertoires in COVID-19. Overall study: There were acute and convalescent COVID-19 samples, and they came from the United States, Italy and Spain. Nucleic acid was either cDNA or gDNA, and it came from T cells, B-cell-depleted T cells, or PBMCs.

This CDR3 has 11 residues. V dropped 7 bases and J dropped 5 bases, with 8 bases sitting between them. Authors' methods: Researchers report that nucleated cell counts were estimated from reference gene primer amplification. Generated by immunoSEQ multiplex PCR, the TCRdb table keeps only in-frame clones and is missing some. V, J and clone size reflect that table, while D and trimming were determined from the DNA. Of hundreds of thousands of clones listed, roughly 83% were seen once; the top ten hold roughly 10%. The sample was peripheral blood. The V gene is TRBV12-3 or TRBV12-4, the J gene TRBJ1-1; D is unclear. The source of this sequence is a man at least 80 years old with acute or convalescent COVID-19. The CDR3 region has the DNA TGTGCCAGCACCACGGGAACTGAAGCTTTCTTT. This sequence encodes CASTTGTEAFF.